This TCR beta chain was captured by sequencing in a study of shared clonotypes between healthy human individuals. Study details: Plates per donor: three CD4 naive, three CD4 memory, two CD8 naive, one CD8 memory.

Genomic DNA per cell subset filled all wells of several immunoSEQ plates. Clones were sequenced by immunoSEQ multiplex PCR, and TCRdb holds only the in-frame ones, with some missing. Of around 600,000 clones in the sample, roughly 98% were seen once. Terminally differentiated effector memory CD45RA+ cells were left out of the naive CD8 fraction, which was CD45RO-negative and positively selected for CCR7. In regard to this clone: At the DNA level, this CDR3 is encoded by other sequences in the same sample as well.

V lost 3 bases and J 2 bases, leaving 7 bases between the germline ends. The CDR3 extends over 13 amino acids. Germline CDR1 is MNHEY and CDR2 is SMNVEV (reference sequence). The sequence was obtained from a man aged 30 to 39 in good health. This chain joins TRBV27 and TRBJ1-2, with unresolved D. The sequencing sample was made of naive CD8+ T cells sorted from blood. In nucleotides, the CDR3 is TGTGCCAGCAGTTTTTCCGCGAACTATGGCTACACCTTC. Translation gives CASSFSANYGYTF.